The 13 T cell receptor beta chains below all came from one sample that was sequenced in a study of blood T cell repertoires in COVID-19. Sequencing was performed with immunoSEQ multiplex PCR; in TCRdb, only in-frame clones are kept and a portion is missing. Of a few hundred thousand clones listed, over 70% are singletons. Specimen: peripheral blood. The receptors here all came from a woman in her seventies with COVID-19, enrolled during active disease.

The chain carries TRBV5-1 and TRBJ2-5; 11 nucleotides align to TRBD2. Trimming took 4 bases from V and 0 from J; bases not matched to a gene: 20. This CDR3 spans 21 amino acids. In germline, CDR1 is SGHRS, CDR2 YFSETQ. The CDR3 coding sequence is TGCGCCAGCAGCCCGGGTCTTGATTACACCGGACTAGCGGGTTACCAAGAGACCCAGTACTTC. It yields the protein CASSPGLDYTGLAGYQETQYF.

The V and J genes are TRBV15 and TRBJ2-7, with D maybe TRBD1 (6 bases). The CDR3 extends over 15 amino acids. The germline V gene has CDR1 LNHNV and CDR2 YYDKDF (reference sequence). The germline V and J ends were trimmed by 1 base and 2 bases, with 12 bases remaining between them. The DNA for the CDR3 is TGTGCCACCAGCAGAGCCCCGGACAGCACCTACGAGCAGTACTTC. This encodes CATSRAPDSTYEQYF.

There are a few counts of this clone. The gene calls are TRBV5-1 and TRBJ1-2; unclear D gene. V was shortened by 0 bases and J by 4 bases, with 10 bases between the two germline ends. This CDR3 contains 14 residues. The germline gives CDR1 SGHRS, CDR2 YFSETQ. In nucleotides, the CDR3 is TGCGCCAGCAGCTTGGATCCGGTCTCCTATGGCTACACCTTC. The encoded protein is CASSLDPVSYGYTF.

Details on this clone: The same CDR3 also results from other DNA sequences found in this sample. The V and J genes are TRBV7-2 and TRBJ1-1, with TRBD1 as a possible D gene (5 bases). V gave up 1 base and J gave up 5 bases, with 8 bases separating them. This CDR3 has 13 residues. Germline V lookup: CDR1 SGHTA, CDR2 FQGNSA. CDR3 in DNA: TGTGCCAGCAGCTTAGGCGGGGGAACTGAAGCTTTCTTT. Its translation is CASSLGGGTEAFF.

The chain joins TRBV9 to TRBJ1-3; 9 nucleotides match TRBD1. The germline V gene encodes CDR1 SGDLS and CDR2 YYNGEE. This CDR3 region has 16 residues. V lost 1 base to trimming and J lost 6 bases; unmatched junction nucleotides: 8. The CDR3 DNA reads TGTGCCAGCAGCGTATCGGGACAGGGAGTTGCAAACACCATATATTTT. Its protein is CASSVSGQGVANTIYF. Variable domain in full (rest from reference TRBV9 and TRBJ1-3): DSGVTQTPKHLITATGQRVTLRCSPRSGDLSVYWYQQSLDQGLQFLIQYYNGEERAKGNILERFSAQQFPDLHSELNLSSLELGDSALYFCASSVSGQGVANTIYFGEGSWLTVV.

Written as DNA, the CDR3 is TGTGCCAGCAGCCTCGGGGTCACCTACGAGCAGTACTTC. Translation gives CASSLGVTYEQYF. The gene calls are TRBV7-9 and TRBJ2-7; tentatively, D is TRBD2 (5 bases). The CDR3 has 13 residues. V was shortened by 5 bases and J by 2 bases, with 10 bases between the two germline ends. Germline CDR1 SEHNR, CDR2 FQNEAQ (reference sequence). Full variable domain (rest looked up from reference TRBV7-9 and TRBJ2-7): DTGVSQNPRHKITKRGQNVTFRCDPISEHNRLYWYRQTLGQGPEFLTYFQNEAQLEKSRLLSDRFSAERPKGSFSTLEIQRTEQGDSAMYLCASSLGVTYEQYFGPGTRLTVT.

This clone was seen only once. The chain employs TRBV20-1 and TRBJ1-6, with unresolved D. Germline CDR1 and CDR2: DFQATT and SNEGSKA (reference sequence). Trimming took off 3 bases at V and 18 bases at J, with 12 bases between the two ends. The CDR3 extends over 10 amino acids. This CDR3 reads CSASWGVHHF. CDR3 DNA: TGCAGTGCTAGTTGGGGAGTCCACCACTTT.

The chain recombines TRBV9 with TRBJ2-3, with TRBD1 matching over 7 bases. Germline values: CDR1 SGDLS, CDR2 YYNGEE. With V trimmed by 0 bases and J by 2 bases, 6 bases remained unmatched. CDR3 size: 16 residues. The CDR3, as DNA: TGTGCCAGCAGCGTAGAAGGACAGGACCCCACAGATACGCAGTATTTT. This encodes CASSVEGQDPTDTQYF.

The rearrangement joins TRBV7-8 to TRBJ1-1; the D is unclear. The germline CDR1 and CDR2 sequences are SGHVS and FQNEAQ. The CDR3 runs 16 residues. V lost 5 bases and J 0 bases, leaving 16 bases between the germline ends. CDR3: CASSLRTATMNTEAFF. CDR3 DNA: TGTGCCAGCAGCCTAAGGACTGCAACCATGAACACTGAAGCTTTCTTT.

The rearrangement uses TRBV9 and TRBJ1-2, with TRBD1 matching over 8 bases. Trimming removed 2 bases from V and 8 bases from J; junction bases left unmatched: 11. CDR3 length: 15 amino acids. Germline loops: CDR1 SGDLS, CDR2 YYNGEE. CDR3 residues: CASSVTPGTGRGYTF. Here the CDR3 DNA reads TGTGCCAGCAGCGTCACCCCCGGGACAGGAAGGGGCTACACCTTC.

This sequence joins TRBV6-1 and TRBJ2-7; 10 bases agree with TRBD1. Germline values: CDR1 MNHNS, CDR2 SASEGT. The ends lost 3 bases at V and 2 bases at J; junction bases unmatched: 4. CDR3 length: 15 residues. The CDR3 spells CASSESGTGAYEQYF. CDR3 DNA sequence: TGTGCCAGCAGTGAGTCGGGGACAGGGGCCTACGAGCAGTACTTC.

This clone occurred once. The CDR3 sequence is CASREGGSNQPQHF. The CDR3 nucleotides read TGTGCCAGCAGGGAGGGCGGTAGCAATCAGCCCCAGCATTTT. The chain links TRBV2 to TRBJ1-5, with D uncertain. This CDR3 region has 14 residues. Germline V gene sequence: CDR1 SNHLY, CDR2 FYNNEI. V gave up 6 bases and J gave up 0 bases, with 9 bases separating them.

This rearrangement joins TRBV18 to TRBJ2-2, with 11 bases that match TRBD1. Germline V gives CDR1 KGHSH, CDR2 LQKENI. The CDR3 runs 17 residues. Trimming removed 3 bases from V and 6 bases from J; junction bases left unmatched: 9. This CDR3 is CASSPLGQGVRPGELFF. CDR3 nucleotide sequence: TGTGCCAGCTCACCCCTGGGACAGGGGGTAAGACCCGGGGAGCTGTTTTTT.